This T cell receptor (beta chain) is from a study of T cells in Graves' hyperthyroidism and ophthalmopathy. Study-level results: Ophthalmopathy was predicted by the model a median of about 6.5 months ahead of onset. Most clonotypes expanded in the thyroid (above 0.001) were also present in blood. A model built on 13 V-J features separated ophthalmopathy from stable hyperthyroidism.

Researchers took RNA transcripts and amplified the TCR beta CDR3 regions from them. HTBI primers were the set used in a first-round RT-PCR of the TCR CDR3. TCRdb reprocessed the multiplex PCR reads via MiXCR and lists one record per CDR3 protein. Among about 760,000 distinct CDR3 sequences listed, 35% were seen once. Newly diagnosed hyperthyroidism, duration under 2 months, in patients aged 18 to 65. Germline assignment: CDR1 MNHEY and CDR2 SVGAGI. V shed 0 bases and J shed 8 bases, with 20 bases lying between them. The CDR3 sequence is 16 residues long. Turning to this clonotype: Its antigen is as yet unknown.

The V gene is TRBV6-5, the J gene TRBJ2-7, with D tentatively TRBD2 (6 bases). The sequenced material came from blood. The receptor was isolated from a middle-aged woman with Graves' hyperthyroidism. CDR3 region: CASSYSRGTPFPQQYF. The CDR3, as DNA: TGTGCCAGCAGTTACTCCCGCGGGACTCCCTTCCCGCAGCAGTACTTC.